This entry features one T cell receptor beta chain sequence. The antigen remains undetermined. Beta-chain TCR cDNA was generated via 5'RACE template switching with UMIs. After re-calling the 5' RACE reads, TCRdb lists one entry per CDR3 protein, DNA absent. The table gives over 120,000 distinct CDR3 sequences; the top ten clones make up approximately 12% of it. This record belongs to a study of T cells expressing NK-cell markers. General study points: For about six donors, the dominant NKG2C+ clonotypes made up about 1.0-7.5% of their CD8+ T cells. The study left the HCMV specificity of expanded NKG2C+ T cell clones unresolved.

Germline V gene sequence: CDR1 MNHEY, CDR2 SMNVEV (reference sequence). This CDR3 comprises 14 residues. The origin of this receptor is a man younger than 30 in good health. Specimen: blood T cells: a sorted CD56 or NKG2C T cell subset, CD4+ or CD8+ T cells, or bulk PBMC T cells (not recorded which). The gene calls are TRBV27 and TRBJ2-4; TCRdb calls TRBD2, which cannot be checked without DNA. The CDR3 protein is CASSSGALGIIQYF.